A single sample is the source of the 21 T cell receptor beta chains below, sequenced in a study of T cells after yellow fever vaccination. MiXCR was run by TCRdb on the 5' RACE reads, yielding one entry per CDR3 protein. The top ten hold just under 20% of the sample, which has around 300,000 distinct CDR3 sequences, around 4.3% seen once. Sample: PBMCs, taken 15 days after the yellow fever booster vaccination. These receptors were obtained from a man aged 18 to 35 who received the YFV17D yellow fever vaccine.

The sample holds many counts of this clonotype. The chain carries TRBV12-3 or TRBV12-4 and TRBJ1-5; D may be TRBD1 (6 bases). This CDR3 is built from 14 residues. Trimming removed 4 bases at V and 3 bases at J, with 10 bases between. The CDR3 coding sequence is TGTGCCAGCAGTTCCGGACAGTTCAATCAGCCCCAGCATTTT. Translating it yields CASSSGQFNQPQHF.

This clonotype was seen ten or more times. CDR3 sequence (DNA): TGTGCCAGCAGCTCCCCGGGGGGCTCTGGAAACACCATATATTTT. Encoded protein: CASSSPGGSGNTIYF. The chain joins TRBV7-2 to TRBJ1-3; weak D call: TRBD1 (5 bases). V lost 4 bases to trimming and J lost 0 bases, with 10 bases between them. This CDR3 has 15 residues. Germline assignment: CDR1 SGHTA and CDR2 FQGNSA. The complete variable domain, with remaining parts taken from reference TRBV7-2 and TRBJ1-3, reads GAGVSQSPSNKVTEKGKDVELRCDPISGHTALYWYRQSLGQGLEFLIYFQGNSAPDKSGLPSDRFSAERTGGSVSTLTIQRTQQEDSAVYLCASSSPGGSGNTIYFGEGSWLTVV.

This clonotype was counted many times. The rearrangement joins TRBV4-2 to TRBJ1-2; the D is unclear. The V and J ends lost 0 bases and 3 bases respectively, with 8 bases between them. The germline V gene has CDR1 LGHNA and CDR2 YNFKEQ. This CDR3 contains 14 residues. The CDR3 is CASSQETEDYGYTF. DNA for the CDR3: TGTGCCAGCAGCCAAGAAACAGAGGACTATGGCTACACCTTC.

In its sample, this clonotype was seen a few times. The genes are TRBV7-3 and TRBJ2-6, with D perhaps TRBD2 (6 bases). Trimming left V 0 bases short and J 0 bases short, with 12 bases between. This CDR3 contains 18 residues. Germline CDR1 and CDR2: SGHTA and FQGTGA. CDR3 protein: CASSLTGDFFSGANVLTF. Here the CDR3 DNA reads TGTGCCAGCAGCTTAACAGGGGACTTTTTCTCTGGGGCCAACGTCCTGACTTTC.

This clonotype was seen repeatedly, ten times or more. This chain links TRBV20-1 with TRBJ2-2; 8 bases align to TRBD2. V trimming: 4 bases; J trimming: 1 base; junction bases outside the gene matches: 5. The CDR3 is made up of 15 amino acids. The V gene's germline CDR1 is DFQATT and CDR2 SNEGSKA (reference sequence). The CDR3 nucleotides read TGCAGTGCTAAAAAAGCGGGGGAGAACACCGGGGAGCTGTTTTTT. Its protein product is CSAKKAGENTGELFF.

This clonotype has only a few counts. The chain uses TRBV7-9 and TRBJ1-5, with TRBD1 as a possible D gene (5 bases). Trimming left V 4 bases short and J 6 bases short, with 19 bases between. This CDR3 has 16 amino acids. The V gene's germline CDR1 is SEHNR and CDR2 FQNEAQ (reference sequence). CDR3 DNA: TGTGCCAGCAGCTCGGCCCGAACAGGAAGAGGTCAGCCCCAGCATTTT. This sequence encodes CASSSARTGRGQPQHF.

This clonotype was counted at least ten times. The CDR3 loop is CASSRVDETQYF. DNA of the CDR3: TGTGCCAGCTCAAGGGTGGACGAGACCCAGTACTTC. The chain carries TRBV18 and TRBJ2-5; no firm D call. The germline gives CDR1 KGHSH, CDR2 LQKENI. Trimming removed 5 bases from V and 5 bases from J, with 9 bases in between. The CDR3 has 12 residues.

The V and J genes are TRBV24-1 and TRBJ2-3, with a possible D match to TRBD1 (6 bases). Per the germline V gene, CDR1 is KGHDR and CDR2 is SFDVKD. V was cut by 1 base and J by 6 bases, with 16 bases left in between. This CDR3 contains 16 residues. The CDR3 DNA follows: TGTGCCACCAGTGATTTTGTTACAGGGACCGAGGATACGCAGTATTTT. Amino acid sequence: CATSDFVTGTEDTQYF.

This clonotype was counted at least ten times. CDR3 sequence reads: CASTRSRDSGDTQYF. The CDR3 nucleotides read TGTGCCAGCACACGAAGCAGGGATTCGGGAGATACGCAGTATTTT. The chain uses TRBV4-2 and TRBJ2-3; maybe TRBD1 (5 bases). The CDR3 has 15 amino acids. Deletions cut 7 bases from V and 5 bases from J, with 19 bases between. CDR1 is LGHNA and CDR2 is YNFKEQ in the germline V gene.

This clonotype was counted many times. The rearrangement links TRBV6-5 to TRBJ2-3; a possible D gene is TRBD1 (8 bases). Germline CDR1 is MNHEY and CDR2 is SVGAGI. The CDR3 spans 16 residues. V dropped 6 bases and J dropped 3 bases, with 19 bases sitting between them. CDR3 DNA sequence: TGTGCCAGCAGACCCAAAACAGGGGGGGCAACAGATACGCAGTATTTT. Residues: CASRPKTGGATDTQYF.

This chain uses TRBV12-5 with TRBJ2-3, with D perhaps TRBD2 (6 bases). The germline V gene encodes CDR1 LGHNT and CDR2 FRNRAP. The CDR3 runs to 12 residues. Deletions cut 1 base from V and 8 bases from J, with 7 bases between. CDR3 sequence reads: CASGLEEGTQYF. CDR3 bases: TGTGCTAGTGGTTTGGAGGAGGGTACGCAGTATTTT.

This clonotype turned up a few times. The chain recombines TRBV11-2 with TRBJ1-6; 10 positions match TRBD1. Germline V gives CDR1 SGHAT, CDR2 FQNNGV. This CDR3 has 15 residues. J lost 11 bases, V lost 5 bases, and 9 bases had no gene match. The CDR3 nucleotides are TGTGCCAGCAGCCTCGACCGGGACAGGGGACCACCCCTCCACTTT. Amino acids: CASSLDRDRGPPLHF. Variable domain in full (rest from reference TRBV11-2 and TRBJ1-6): EAGVAQSPRYKIIEKRQSVAFWCNPISGHATLYWYQQILGQGPKLLIQFQNNGVVDDSQLPKDRFSAERLKGVDSTLKIQPAKLEDSAVYLCASSLDRDRGPPLHFGNGTRLTVT.

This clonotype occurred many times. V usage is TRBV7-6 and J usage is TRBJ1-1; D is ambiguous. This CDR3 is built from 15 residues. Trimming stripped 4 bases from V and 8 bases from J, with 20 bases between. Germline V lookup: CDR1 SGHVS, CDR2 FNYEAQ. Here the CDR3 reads CASSSSNISPPEAFF. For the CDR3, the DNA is TGTGCCAGCAGCTCAAGTAACATTTCCCCTCCGGAAGCTTTCTTT.

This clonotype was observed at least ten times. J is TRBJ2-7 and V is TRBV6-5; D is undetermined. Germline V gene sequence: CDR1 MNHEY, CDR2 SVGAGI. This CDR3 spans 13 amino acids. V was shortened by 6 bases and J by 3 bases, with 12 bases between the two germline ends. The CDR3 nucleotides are TGTGCCAGCAGAAGAACAGACATCTACGAGCAGTACTTC. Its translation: CASRRTDIYEQYF.

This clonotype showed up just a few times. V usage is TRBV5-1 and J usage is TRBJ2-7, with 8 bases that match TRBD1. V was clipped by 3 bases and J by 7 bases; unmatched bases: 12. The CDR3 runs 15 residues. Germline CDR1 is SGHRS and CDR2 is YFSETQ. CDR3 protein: CASSSRNQGALEQYV. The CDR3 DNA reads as TGCGCCAGCAGCTCTAGAAATCAGGGGGCGCTTGAGCAGTACGTC.

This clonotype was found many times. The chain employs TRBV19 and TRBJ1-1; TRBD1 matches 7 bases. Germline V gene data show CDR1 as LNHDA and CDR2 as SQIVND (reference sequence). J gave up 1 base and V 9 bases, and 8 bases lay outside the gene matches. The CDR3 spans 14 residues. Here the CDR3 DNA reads TGTGCCAGCATGACAGGGCACGAGAACACTGAAGCTTTCTTT. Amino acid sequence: CASMTGHENTEAFF.

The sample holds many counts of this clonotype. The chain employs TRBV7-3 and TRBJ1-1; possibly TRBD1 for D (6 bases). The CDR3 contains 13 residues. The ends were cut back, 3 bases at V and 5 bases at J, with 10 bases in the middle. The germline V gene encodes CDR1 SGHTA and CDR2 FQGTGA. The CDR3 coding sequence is TGTGCCAGCAGCTTGCAGGGGAGAACTGAAGCTTTCTTT. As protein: CASSLQGRTEAFF. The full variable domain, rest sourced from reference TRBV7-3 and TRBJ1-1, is GAGVSQTPSNKVTEKGKYVELRCDPISGHTALYWYRQSLGQGPEFLIYFQGTGAADDSGLPNDRFFAVRPEGSVSTLKIQRTERGDSAVYLCASSLQGRTEAFFGQGTRLTVV.

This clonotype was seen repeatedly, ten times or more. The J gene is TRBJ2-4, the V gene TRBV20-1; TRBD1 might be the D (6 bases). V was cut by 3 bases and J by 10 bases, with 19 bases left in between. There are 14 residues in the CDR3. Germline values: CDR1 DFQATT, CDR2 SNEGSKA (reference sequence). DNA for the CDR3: TGCAGTGCTAGTGGGGGCTCGGGCTGGAGGATTCAGTACTTC. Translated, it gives CSASGGSGWRIQYF.

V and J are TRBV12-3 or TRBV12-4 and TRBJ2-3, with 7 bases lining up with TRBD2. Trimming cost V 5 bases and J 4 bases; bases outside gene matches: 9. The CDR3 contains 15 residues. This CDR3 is CASSPQLAFPDTQYF. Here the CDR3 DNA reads TGTGCCAGCAGTCCCCAACTAGCGTTTCCAGATACGCAGTATTTT.

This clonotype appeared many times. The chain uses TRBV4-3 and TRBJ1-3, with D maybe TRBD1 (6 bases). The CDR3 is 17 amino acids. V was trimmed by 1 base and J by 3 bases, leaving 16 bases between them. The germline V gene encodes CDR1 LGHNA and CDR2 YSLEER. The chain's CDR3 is CASSQVAGAGDGNTIYF. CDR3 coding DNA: TGCGCCAGCAGCCAAGTGGCAGGGGCCGGCGATGGAAACACCATATATTTT.

CDR3: CASSLVASGNTIYF. As DNA, the CDR3 is TGTGCCAGCAGCTTAGTTGCCTCTGGAAACACCATATATTTT. The gene calls are TRBV7-9 and TRBJ1-3; D ambiguous. The germline V gene encodes CDR1 SEHNR and CDR2 FQNEAQ (reference sequence). Trimming pared 1 base from V and 0 bases from J, leaving 4 bases between. The CDR3 totals 14 residues. The whole variable domain, remainder taken from reference TRBV7-9 and TRBJ1-3, is DTGVSQNPRHKITKRGQNVTFRCDPISEHNRLYWYRQTLGQGPEFLTYFQNEAQLEKSRLLSDRFSAERPKGSFSTLEIQRTEQGDSAMYLCASSLVASGNTIYFGEGSWLTVV.